The clone carrying this T cell receptor (beta chain) has a handful of counts. Its antigen is still unknown. This CDR3 has 14 amino acids. Trimming at V came to 6 bases and at J to 8 bases, leaving 7 bases not matched to a gene. The germline gives CDR1 MNHEY, CDR2 SMNVEV (reference sequence). This specimen belongs to a study of PD-1 blockade in classical Hodgkin lymphoma. Study-level results: Why repertoires differed is undefined; disease activity or prior therapy possibly contributed.

Brentuximab vedotin exposure varied among the patients, all of whom had relapsed after autologous stem cell transplantation. Profiled with immunoSEQ multiplex PCR; TCRdb holds only in-frame clones, not every one. This repertoire shows roughly 18,000 clones, about two thirds found once; its top ten account for around 8%. The chain couples TRBV27 to TRBJ1-2; TRBD1 agrees at 12 bases. Here the sequenced sample was peripheral blood mononuclear cells (PBMCs), taken before the second cycle of nivolumab. The clonotype comes from a human donor with classical Hodgkin lymphoma. The CDR3 sequence: CASRPGQGARGYTF. DNA of the CDR3: TGTGCCAGCAGGCCGGGACAGGGGGCTCGGGGCTACACCTTC.